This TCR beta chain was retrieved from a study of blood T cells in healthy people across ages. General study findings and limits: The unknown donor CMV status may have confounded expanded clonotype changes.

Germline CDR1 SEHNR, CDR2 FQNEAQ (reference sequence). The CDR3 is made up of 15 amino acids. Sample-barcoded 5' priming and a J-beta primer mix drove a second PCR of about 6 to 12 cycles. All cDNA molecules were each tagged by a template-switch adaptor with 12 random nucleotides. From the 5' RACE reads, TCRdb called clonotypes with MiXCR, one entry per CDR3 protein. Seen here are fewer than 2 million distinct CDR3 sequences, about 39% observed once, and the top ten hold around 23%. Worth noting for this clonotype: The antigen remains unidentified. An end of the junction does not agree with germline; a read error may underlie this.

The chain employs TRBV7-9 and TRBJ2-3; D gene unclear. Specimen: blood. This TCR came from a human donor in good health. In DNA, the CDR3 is TGTGCCGGCAGCTTAGGGTATAGTAGCACAGATACGCAGTATTTT. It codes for CAGSLGYSSTDTQYF.